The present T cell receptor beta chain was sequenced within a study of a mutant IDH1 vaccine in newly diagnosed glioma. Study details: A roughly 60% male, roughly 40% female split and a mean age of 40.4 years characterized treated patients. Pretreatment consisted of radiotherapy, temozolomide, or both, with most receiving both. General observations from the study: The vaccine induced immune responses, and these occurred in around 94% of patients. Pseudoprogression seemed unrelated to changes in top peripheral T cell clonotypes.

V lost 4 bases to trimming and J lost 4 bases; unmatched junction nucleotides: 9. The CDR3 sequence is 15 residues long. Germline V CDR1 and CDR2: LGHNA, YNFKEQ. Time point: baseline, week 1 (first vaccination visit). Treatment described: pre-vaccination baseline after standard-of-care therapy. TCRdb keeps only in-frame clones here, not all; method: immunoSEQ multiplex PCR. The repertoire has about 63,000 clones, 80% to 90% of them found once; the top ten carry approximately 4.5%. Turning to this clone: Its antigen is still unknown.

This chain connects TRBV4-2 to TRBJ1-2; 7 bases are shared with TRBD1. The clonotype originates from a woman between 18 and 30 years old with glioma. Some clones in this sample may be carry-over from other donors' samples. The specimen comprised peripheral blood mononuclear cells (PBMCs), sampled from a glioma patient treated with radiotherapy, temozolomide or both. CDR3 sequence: CASSPRDRNSYGYTF. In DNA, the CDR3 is TGTGCCAGCAGCCCTCGGGACAGAAATAGCTATGGCTACACCTTC.